What follows are 3 T cell receptor beta chains derived from one specimen sequenced in a study of stem cell transplantation in POMP-related autoinflammatory disease. The data were produced by immunoSEQ multiplex PCR, yet TCRdb's version contains in-frame clones alone and is incomplete. The profile shows over 30,000 clones, about 86% of them singletons. Sequences were derived from CD4+ T cells from PBMCs, sampled before stem cell transplantation. These receptor sequences come from a human donor with POMP-related autoinflammation and immune dysregulation (PRAID).

The chain uses TRBV7-8 and TRBJ1-1, with D uncertain. Trimming stripped 5 bases from V and 5 bases from J, with 12 bases between. Germline CDR1 and CDR2: SGHVS and FQNEAQ. CDR3 size: 13 residues. The chain's CDR3 is CASSPEGVTEAFF. The CDR3 region has the DNA TGTGCCAGCAGCCCGGAGGGTGTAACTGAAGCTTTCTTT.

The rearrangement joins TRBV2 to TRBJ1-1; TRBD1 is a possible D gene (5 bases). Between the trimmed V and J ends, which lost 4 bases and 0 bases, there was a span of 9 bases. Germline V gives CDR1 SNHLY, CDR2 FYNNEI. The CDR3 runs to 14 residues. CDR3 sequence reads: CASSVEGMNTEAFF. The CDR3 DNA sequence: TGTGCCAGCAGTGTTGAGGGGATGAACACTGAAGCTTTCTTT.

The rearrangement joins TRBV5-1 to TRBJ2-1; 11 bases are a match to TRBD2. The length of the CDR3 is 16 residues. V lost 4 bases, J lost 6 bases, and 9 bases stayed unmatched. In germline, CDR1 is SGHRS, CDR2 YFSETQ. The CDR3 DNA sequence: TGCGCCAGCAGCCCGCCGGGACTAGCGGAAATCAATGAGCAGTTCTTC. It encodes CASSPPGLAEINEQFF.